What follows are 10 T cell receptor beta chains derived from one specimen sequenced in a study of blood T cells in healthy people across ages (dated by TCRdb to the mid-2010s). The library was prepared using 5' RACE. Sequenced using an Illumina HiSeq 2500. A second PCR of about 6 to 11 cycles was performed with a sample-barcoded 5' primer and a J-beta primer mix. TCRdb handled the public reads itself, with Q25 trimming in fastp and clone calling in MiXCR, and kept productive beta chains. Rows are unified per CDR3 protein, each entry keeping the most common DNA and genes. The sample data list 700,000 to 950,000 distinct CDR3 sequences, and roughly 60% of these were observed just once. The ten largest account for approximately 21% of the sample. Sequencing was done on a sample of blood. Receptors were obtained from a man aged 25 to 45 in good health.

This clonotype was observed a handful of times. The chain joins TRBV27 to TRBJ2-1; 12 bases are a match to TRBD2. The CDR3 totals 13 residues. CDR1 and CDR2 from the germline V gene are MNHEY and SMNVEV (reference sequence). V was pared by 5 bases and J by 10 bases, with 3 bases of the junction left unmatched. The CDR3 protein is CASSHGLAGEQFF. The CDR3 nucleotides are TGTGCCAGCAGTCACGGACTAGCGGGAGAGCAGTTCTTC.

The J gene is TRBJ2-1, the V gene TRBV7-9; no definite D call. Germline V gene data show CDR1 as SEHNR and CDR2 as FQNEAQ (reference sequence). The CDR3 loop spans 13 amino acids. Trimming cost V 5 bases and J 6 bases, with 11 bases left between them. CDR3 bases: TGTGCCAGCAGCCCTACTCCTAGCAATGAGCAGTTCTTC. Protein sequence: CASSPTPSNEQFF. The variable domain in full, with the rest retrieved from reference TRBV7-9 and TRBJ2-1, is DTGVSQNPRHKITKRGQNVTFRCDPISEHNRLYWYRQTLGQGPEFLTYFQNEAQLEKSRLLSDRFSAERPKGSFSTLEIQRTEQGDSAMYLCASSPTPSNEQFFGPGTRLTVL.

CDR3 DNA sequence: TGTGCCTGCGACAGCTACGCTAATGAAAAACTGTTTTTT. As protein: CACDSYANEKLFF. This sequence joins TRBV30 and TRBJ1-4, with a possible D match to TRBD1 (5 bases). CDR3 length: 13 amino acids. Trimming stripped 6 bases from V and 3 bases from J, with 11 bases between. Germline-derived CDR1 and CDR2 are GTSNPN and SVGIG (reference sequence). Filled out from reference TRBV30 and TRBJ1-4, the complete variable domain reads SQTIHQWPATLVQPVGSPLSLECTVEGTSNPNLYWYRQAAGRGLQLLFYSVGIGQISSEVPQNLSASRPQDRQFILSSKKLLLSDSGFYLCACDSYANEKLFFGSGTQLSVL.

This chain uses TRBV2 with TRBJ2-7; maybe TRBD2 (6 bases). This CDR3 comprises 14 residues. With 4 bases removed from V and 2 bases from J, the gap between germline ends came to 12 bases. Germline values: CDR1 SNHLY, CDR2 FYNNEI. CDR3 in DNA: TGTGCCAGCAGTGTGGGAGGCCGAGCCTACGAGCAGTACTTC. Protein: CASSVGGRAYEQYF.

The CDR3 sequence is CASSFWSTGANVLTF. The CDR3 region has the DNA TGTGCCAGCAGTTTTTGGAGCACTGGGGCCAACGTCCTGACTTTC. V usage is TRBV27 and J usage is TRBJ2-6; D call uncertain. Germline V CDR1 and CDR2: MNHEY, SMNVEV (reference sequence). This CDR3 is 15 amino acids long. V dropped 3 bases and J dropped 2 bases, with 8 bases sitting between them.

The chain links TRBV27 to TRBJ1-6; D gene ambiguous. The ends were cut back, 8 bases at V and 0 bases at J, with 14 bases in the middle. Germline assignment: CDR1 MNHEY and CDR2 SMNVEV (reference sequence). The CDR3 has 16 residues. CDR3 bases: TGTGCCAGCCGAACAACCGTCAGCTCCTATAATTCACCCCTCCACTTT. It yields the protein CASRTTVSSYNSPLHF.

The chain couples TRBV15 to TRBJ2-1; no definite D call. The length of the CDR3 is 12 residues. The V gene's germline CDR1 is LNHNV and CDR2 YYDKDF (reference sequence). Trimming cost V 4 bases and J 7 bases, with 8 bases left between them. The CDR3 is CATSIMGNEQFF. The CDR3 coding sequence is TGTGCCACCAGCATAATGGGTAATGAGCAGTTCTTC.

Only a few counts were recorded for this clonotype. The chain employs TRBV7-6 and TRBJ2-5; D gene unclear. The CDR3 has 14 residues. Germline values: CDR1 SGHVS, CDR2 FNYEAQ. V dropped 5 bases and J dropped 5 bases, with 15 bases sitting between them. CDR3 protein: CASSRGPLRETQYF. For the CDR3, the DNA is TGTGCCAGCAGCCGAGGACCCTTAAGGGAGACCCAGTACTTC.

This clonotype has just a few counts. V usage is TRBV7-2 and J usage is TRBJ2-7; a possible D gene is TRBD2 (5 bases). The CDR3 is 15 amino acids. V was cut by 0 bases and J by 4 bases, with 13 bases left in between. Per germline, CDR1 SGHTA and CDR2 FQGNSA. The CDR3 reads CASSLAVGDQYEQYF. In nucleotides, the CDR3 is TGTGCCAGCAGCTTAGCCGTGGGAGACCAATACGAGCAGTACTTC.

This chain uses TRBV4-1 with TRBJ2-7, with 9 bases aligning to TRBD1. The germline CDR1 and CDR2 sequences are MGHRA and YSYEKL. CDR3 size: 17 residues. Trimming at V came to 4 bases and at J to 3 bases, leaving 13 bases not matched to a gene. The CDR3 here is CASSLGAGTGLRYEQYF. The CDR3, as DNA: TGCGCCAGCAGCCTCGGAGCCGGGACAGGGCTACGCTACGAGCAGTACTTC.